This T cell receptor (beta chain) was sequenced in a study of T cell responses to AZD1222 COVID-19 vaccine. General study results and limits: The breadth and depth of Spike-specific TCRs increased once two AZD1222 doses had been given. Donors skewed white British and female; clonal diversity was possibly underestimated.

Trimming cost V 1 base and J 4 bases, with 18 bases left between them. The CDR3 loop spans 17 amino acids. CDR1 is SGHVS, CDR2 FNYEAQ, per germline. Combined were second doses at about 4 or about 12 weeks. About this clone itself: Its antigen is undetermined.

The method was immunoSEQ multiplex PCR; TCRdb's version includes in-frame clones alone and lacks a portion of them. The repertoire has more than 70,000 clones, about 89% of them found once; the top ten carry approximately 5.2%. The chain is built from TRBV7-6 and TRBJ2-3; D is perhaps TRBD2 (5 bases). The receptor's source is an adult who received the AZD1222 COVID-19 vaccine. The starting material was peripheral blood, obtained 28 days after the second AZD1222 dose. CDR3 protein: CASSLDGGGNPSDTQYF. For the CDR3, the DNA is TGTGCCAGCAGCTTAGACGGAGGAGGTAATCCCTCAGATACGCAGTATTTT. Full variable domain (remainder filled in from reference TRBV7-6 and TRBJ2-3): GAGVSQSPRYKVTKRGQDVALRCDPISGHVSLYWYRQALGQGPEFLTYFNYEAQQDKSGLPNDRFSAERPEGSISTLTIQRTEQRDSAMYRCASSLDGGGNPSDTQYFGPGTRLTVL.